The clone carrying this TCR beta chain was counted a few times. What it binds is not known. This sample is drawn from a study of T-cell memory formation after mild COVID-19. The CDR3 consists of 13 residues. From germline, CDR1 is SGHTA and CDR2 FQGTGA. Trimming cost V 0 bases and J 2 bases, with 4 bases left between them. General observations from the study: Unconfirmed was the SARS-CoV-2 specificity of second-wave clones that peaked on day 37. CD4+ contracting clones lay mainly in CM and EM, CD8+ ones in EMRA.

TCRdb reprocessed the 5' RACE reads with MiXCR, giving one entry per CDR3 protein. The repertoire includes approximately 350,000 distinct CDR3 sequences, 10% to 15% of them detected once, and over 20% sits in the top ten. What was sequenced was PBMCs or a T cell subset sorted from them (not recorded which). The chain joins TRBV7-3 to TRBJ2-5; D gene ambiguous. The TCR originated in a man aged 18 to 30 who had mild COVID-19 (a few samples of this study predate the infection). Cell type and time point are not known. The CDR3 nucleotides are TGTGCCAGCAGCTTAACGCAGCAAGAGACCCAGTACTTC. As protein: CASSLTQQETQYF.